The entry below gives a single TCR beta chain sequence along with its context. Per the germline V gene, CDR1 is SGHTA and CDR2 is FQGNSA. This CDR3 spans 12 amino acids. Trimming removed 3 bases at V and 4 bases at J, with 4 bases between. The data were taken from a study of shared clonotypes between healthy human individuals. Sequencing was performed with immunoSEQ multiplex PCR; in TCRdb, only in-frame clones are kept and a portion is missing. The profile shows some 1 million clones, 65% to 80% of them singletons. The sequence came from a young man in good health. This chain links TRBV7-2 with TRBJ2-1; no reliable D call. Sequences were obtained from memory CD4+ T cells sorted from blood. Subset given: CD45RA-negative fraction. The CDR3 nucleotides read TGTGCCAGCAGCTTGAGATACAATGAGCAGTTCTTC. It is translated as CASSLRYNEQFF.